The 28 T cell receptor beta chains in this list originate from one sample, sequenced in a study of T cell changes during pregnancy in multiple sclerosis. The table came from immunoSEQ multiplex PCR; TCRdb's copy has only in-frame clones and leaves some out. The sample records around 29,000 clones, more than 80% being singletons. The sequencing here drew on CD4+ T cells from peripheral blood mononuclear cells, taken in the first trimester of pregnancy. The receptor source for this set is a female donor with multiple sclerosis, enrolled in a pregnancy study.

V and J are TRBV7-2 and TRBJ2-7; 9 bases fit TRBD2. Germline CDR1 SGHTA, CDR2 FQGNSA. Trimming removed 5 bases from V and 2 bases from J; junction bases left unmatched: 7. This CDR3 region has 15 residues. CDR3 DNA sequence: TGTGCCAGCAGCCCAGAGCGGGGGGCCCCCTACGAGCAGTACTTC. Protein product: CASSPERGAPYEQYF.

The CDR3 protein is CASKAGESTDTQYF. The CDR3 region has the DNA TGTGCCAGTAAAGCGGGGGAGAGCACAGATACGCAGTATTTT. V is TRBV9 and J is TRBJ2-3; 8 bases are shared with TRBD2. CDR3 length: 14 residues. CDR1 is SGDLS and CDR2 is YYNGEE in the germline V gene. The trim removed 8 bases at V and 0 bases at J, leaving 5 bases unmatched. The whole variable domain, filled in from reference TRBV9 and TRBJ2-3, reads DSGVTQTPKHLITATGQRVTLRCSPRSGDLSVYWYQQSLDQGLQFLIQYYNGEERAKGNILERFSAQQFPDLHSELNLSSLELGDSALYFCASKAGESTDTQYFGPGTRLTVL.

The chain is built from TRBV7-9 and TRBJ2-1; the match to TRBD2 covers 10 bases. J was trimmed by 3 bases and V by 5 bases; bases with no gene match: 13. This CDR3 is built from 18 residues. Germline CDR1 is SEHNR and CDR2 is FQNEAQ (reference sequence). The chain's CDR3 is CASSPQIIAGGFYNEQFF. CDR3 sequence (DNA): TGTGCCAGCAGCCCTCAGATTATAGCGGGGGGATTCTACAATGAGCAGTTCTTC.

The chain employs TRBV18 and TRBJ1-2; tentatively, D is TRBD1 (5 bases). Trimming shortened V by 1 base and J by 8 bases, and 17 bases separated the two germline ends. Germline loops: CDR1 KGHSH, CDR2 LQKENI. This CDR3 region has 15 residues. CDR3 amino acids: CASSPRANQGEGYTF. In nucleotides, the CDR3 is TGTGCCAGCTCACCACGGGCTAACCAGGGCGAAGGCTACACCTTC.

V gene TRBV6-5 combines with J gene TRBJ1-1, with D possibly TRBD1 on 5 matching bases. Germline V lookup: CDR1 MNHEY, CDR2 SVGAGI. With 2 bases removed from V and 0 bases from J, the gap between germline ends came to 13 bases. The CDR3 totals 16 residues. The CDR3 sequence is CASSYVGEGMNTEAFF. In DNA form, the CDR3 reads TGTGCCAGCAGTTACGTAGGGGAGGGGATGAACACTGAAGCTTTCTTT.

V is TRBV19 and J is TRBJ1-1; D remains unclear. Germline assignment: CDR1 LNHDA and CDR2 SQIVND (reference sequence). The CDR3 consists of 15 residues. V dropped 6 bases and J dropped 4 bases, with 18 bases sitting between them. The CDR3 coding sequence is TGTGCCAGTAGCCGAGACTCCGGCGTTCTCACTGAAGCTTTCTTT. Translation gives CASSRDSGVLTEAFF.

This chain links TRBV28 with TRBJ1-2, with 11 bases identical to TRBD1. V shed 0 bases and J 4 bases; nucleotides not matched to a gene: 4. Per the germline V gene, CDR1 is MDHEN and CDR2 is SYDVKM. CDR3 length: 16 residues. In nucleotides, the CDR3 is TGTGCCAGCAGTTTATGGGACAGGGGGCGCAGCTATGGCTACACCTTC. It encodes CASSLWDRGRSYGYTF.

This clone was counted only a few times. The J gene is TRBJ2-1, the V gene TRBV5-1; TRBD2 matches 10 bases. Germline V gene sequence: CDR1 SGHRS, CDR2 YFSETQ. V lost 0 bases and J lost 6; bases outside the gene matches: 3. The CDR3 totals 15 residues. The CDR3 DNA is TGCGCCAGCAGCTTGGCACCTAGCGGGGGCAATGAGCAGTTCTTC. This sequence encodes CASSLAPSGGNEQFF.

The chain uses TRBV7-2 and TRBJ1-2; D not resolved. The length of the CDR3 is 15 residues. The germline V gene has CDR1 SGHTA and CDR2 FQGNSA. The germline V and J ends were trimmed by 1 base and 1 base, with 10 bases remaining between them. The CDR3 DNA is TGTGCCAGCAGCTTAGGTAACAGCTTTAACTATGGCTACACCTTC. It translates to CASSLGNSFNYGYTF.

The genes are TRBV6-6 and TRBJ2-7; weak D call: TRBD2 (5 bases). This CDR3 region has 13 residues. V lost 8 bases to trimming and J lost 5 bases, with 16 bases between them. CDR1 and CDR2 from the germline V gene are MNHNY and SVGAGI (reference sequence). In DNA, the CDR3 is TGTGCCAGCTCGGGAACCTCACTGGACGAGCAGTACTTC. Amino acid sequence: CASSGTSLDEQYF.

This rearrangement joins TRBV7-8 to TRBJ2-1; 8 positions match TRBD2. The CDR3 is 15 residues long. Unmatched junction bases numbered 3, after V lost 1 base and J lost 4 bases. Germline CDR1 and CDR2: SGHVS and FQNEAQ. CDR3 sequence: CASSLVGGGYNEQFF. CDR3 in DNA: TGTGCCAGCAGCTTAGTCGGGGGGGGGTACAATGAGCAGTTCTTC.

The CDR3 spells CSVGQGILGELFF. The CDR3 DNA follows: TGCAGCGTTGGACAGGGGATTCTCGGGGAGCTGTTTTTT. The chain combines TRBV29-1 with TRBJ2-2; TRBD1 aligns across 8 bases. J gave up 7 bases and V 4 bases, and 5 bases lay outside the gene matches. Germline V gene sequence: CDR1 SQVTM, CDR2 ANQGSEA. The CDR3 loop spans 13 amino acids.

The V call is TRBV19, the J call TRBJ1-6; 9 bases agree with TRBD1. Trimming at V came to 6 bases and at J to 11 bases, leaving 11 bases not matched to a gene. The CDR3 totals 15 residues. Germline CDR1 is LNHDA and CDR2 is SQIVND (reference sequence). The CDR3 protein is CASRGGQGGRPPLHF. The CDR3 coding sequence is TGTGCCAGTAGGGGGGGACAGGGAGGGCGCCCACCCCTCCACTTT.

V gene TRBV4-2 combines with J gene TRBJ1-3; D remains unclear. V lost 2 bases to trimming and J lost 3 bases, with 20 bases between them. Germline CDR1 LGHNA, CDR2 YNFKEQ. The CDR3 extends over 18 amino acids. In nucleotides, the CDR3 is TGTGCCAGCAGCCAAAACAATCTCCCCGGGTTGCGTGGAAACACCATATATTTT. Residues: CASSQNNLPGLRGNTIYF.

The chain joins TRBV7-6 to TRBJ2-2, with TRBD2 matching 12 bases. From germline, CDR1 is SGHVS and CDR2 FNYEAQ. With 4 bases clipped from V and 6 bases from J, the junction kept 6 bases outside the gene matches. The CDR3 is 16 residues long. In DNA, the CDR3 is TGTGCCAGCAGCTGGTCTAGCGGGGGGGCTTCCGGGGAGCTGTTTTTT. Its protein is CASSWSSGGASGELFF.

Judged by abundance, this clone is medium-sized. The rearrangement uses TRBV29-1 and TRBJ1-2; 11 bases match TRBD1. There are 15 residues in the CDR3. Germline V gives CDR1 SQVTM, CDR2 ANQGSEA. V dropped 6 bases and J dropped 5; count of bases not matched to a gene: 11. The CDR3: CSVGGQGALGYGYTF. The CDR3 DNA reads TGCAGCGTCGGAGGACAGGGGGCTTTAGGGTATGGCTACACCTTC.

This clone occurred a few times. The gene calls are TRBV6-6 and TRBJ1-6, with TRBD1 matching over 8 bases. Germline values: CDR1 MNHNY, CDR2 SVGAGI (reference sequence). After removal of 8 bases from V and 7 bases from J, the junction contained 7 bases not matched to a gene. The CDR3 extends over 14 amino acids. The CDR3 DNA reads as TGTGCCAGCGCCGCGGGGACAGGCAATTCACCCCTCCACTTT. Residues: CASAAGTGNSPLHF.

The chain combines TRBV13 with TRBJ2-5; TRBD1 aligns across 7 bases. Losses at the gene ends were 6 bases for V and 1 base for J; bases not matched to a gene: 17. CDR3 length: 18 amino acids. CDR1 and CDR2 from the germline V gene are PRHDT and FYEKMQ (reference sequence). The CDR3 DNA follows: TGTGCCAGCAGTCGGATGGGACAGAGGGGAAAAGCCCAAGAGACCCAGTACTTC. Its translation: CASSRMGQRGKAQETQYF.

V gene TRBV6-5 combines with J gene TRBJ2-3, with 7 bases lining up with TRBD1. Trimming cost V 5 bases and J 5 bases; bases outside gene matches: 7. Germline V gene data show CDR1 as MNHEY and CDR2 as SVGAGI. The CDR3 contains 14 residues. The CDR3 here is CASSHRDRRDTQYF. As DNA, the CDR3 is TGTGCCAGCAGTCACCGGGACAGACGAGATACGCAGTATTTT.

This rearrangement joins TRBV28 to TRBJ2-1; a possible D gene is TRBD2 (7 bases). The germline CDR1 and CDR2 sequences are MDHEN and SYDVKM. Trimming pared 7 bases from V and 0 bases from J, leaving 13 bases between. This CDR3 has 15 residues. The DNA of the CDR3 is TGTGCCAGCACCCGGGGGGCAAGCTCCTACAATGAGCAGTTCTTC. Its translation is CASTRGASSYNEQFF.

The chain is built from TRBV4-3 and TRBJ2-2, with 7 bases aligning to TRBD1. The V gene's germline CDR1 is LGHNA and CDR2 YSLEER. CDR3 length: 16 amino acids. Trimming removed 3 bases from V and 3 bases from J; junction bases left unmatched: 7. CDR3 in DNA: TGCGCCAGCAGCCACACAGGGGATAGGCACACCGGGGAGCTGTTTTTT. Its protein is CASSHTGDRHTGELFF.

The V and J genes are TRBV5-8 and TRBJ2-2; 9 bases are shared with TRBD2. Germline loops: CDR1 SGHTS, CDR2 YDEGEE. The V gene end was trimmed by 4 bases and the J gene end by 5 bases; junction bases not matched to a gene: 6. The CDR3 runs to 15 residues. CDR3 residues: CASSRGSGGTGELFF. CDR3 DNA: TGTGCCAGCAGCCGAGGTAGCGGGGGTACCGGGGAGCTGTTTTTT.

This clone came up once. This clone may be a read error of a much larger clone one base away. The same CDR3 also results from other DNA sequences found in this sample. This chain connects TRBV2 to TRBJ2-2; TRBD1 might be the D (5 bases). The V gene lost 8 bases and the J gene lost 5 bases, with 6 bases spanning the gap. Per germline, CDR1 SNHLY and CDR2 FYNNEI. The CDR3 sequence is 11 residues long. CDR3 nucleotide sequence: TGTGCCAGCCAGGGTACCGGGGAGCTGTTTTTT. It codes for CASQGTGELFF.

The chain employs TRBV28 and TRBJ1-2; a weak D match, TRBD1 (6 bases). The CDR3 consists of 12 residues. V was cut by 10 bases and J by 6 bases, with 15 bases left in between. Germline CDR1 is MDHEN and CDR2 is SYDVKM. The CDR3 nucleotides are TGTGCCACCTCCGACAGGTTTAATGGCTACACCTTC. It specifies CATSDRFNGYTF.

This chain joins TRBV5-1 and TRBJ2-3, with 16 bases fitting TRBD2. Trimming took 0 bases from V and 1 from J; bases not matched to a gene: 5. This CDR3 spans 19 amino acids. Germline V gene lookup returns CDR1 SGHRS and CDR2 YFSETQ. The CDR3 DNA follows: TGCGCCAGCAGCTTGGCAGGGACTAGCGGGGGGGCGGGCACAGATACGCAGTATTTT. Its translation: CASSLAGTSGGAGTDTQYF. Supplemented by reference TRBV5-1 and TRBJ2-3, the full variable domain reads KAGVTQTPRYLIKTRGQQVTLSCSPISGHRSVSWYQQTPGQGLQFLFEYFSETQRNKGNFPGRFSGRQFSNSRSEMNVSTLELGDSALYLCASSLAGTSGGAGTDTQYFGPGTRLTVL.

The V and J genes are TRBV4-1 and TRBJ2-7, with TRBD2 matching 8 bases. The CDR3 has 18 residues. The trim removed 4 bases at V and 8 bases at J, leaving 22 bases unmatched. Germline loops: CDR1 MGHRA, CDR2 YSYEKL. The CDR3 DNA follows: TGCGCCAGCAGCCCTGGCCCCCTCGGGAGGGGACCCGGCGAAAAGCAGTACTTC. Protein: CASSPGPLGRGPGEKQYF.

The chain uses TRBV5-4 and TRBJ2-7; D is unclear. CDR1 and CDR2 (germline): SGHNT, YYREEE (reference sequence). There are 15 residues in the CDR3. The V and J ends lost 3 bases and 0 bases respectively, with 13 bases between them. In DNA form, the CDR3 reads TGTGCCAGCAGCTGGGCTGGCCCTCTCTCCTACGAGCAGTACTTC. As protein: CASSWAGPLSYEQYF.

This clone was counted only a few times. CDR3 sequence reads: CASSAQRYEQYF. CDR3 in DNA: TGTGCCAGCAGCGCGCAACGGTACGAGCAGTACTTC. J is TRBJ2-7 and V is TRBV2; D is ambiguous. The CDR3 length is 12 residues. The germline V and J ends were trimmed by 6 bases and 4 bases, with 10 bases remaining between them. Germline V gene data show CDR1 as SNHLY and CDR2 as FYNNEI.